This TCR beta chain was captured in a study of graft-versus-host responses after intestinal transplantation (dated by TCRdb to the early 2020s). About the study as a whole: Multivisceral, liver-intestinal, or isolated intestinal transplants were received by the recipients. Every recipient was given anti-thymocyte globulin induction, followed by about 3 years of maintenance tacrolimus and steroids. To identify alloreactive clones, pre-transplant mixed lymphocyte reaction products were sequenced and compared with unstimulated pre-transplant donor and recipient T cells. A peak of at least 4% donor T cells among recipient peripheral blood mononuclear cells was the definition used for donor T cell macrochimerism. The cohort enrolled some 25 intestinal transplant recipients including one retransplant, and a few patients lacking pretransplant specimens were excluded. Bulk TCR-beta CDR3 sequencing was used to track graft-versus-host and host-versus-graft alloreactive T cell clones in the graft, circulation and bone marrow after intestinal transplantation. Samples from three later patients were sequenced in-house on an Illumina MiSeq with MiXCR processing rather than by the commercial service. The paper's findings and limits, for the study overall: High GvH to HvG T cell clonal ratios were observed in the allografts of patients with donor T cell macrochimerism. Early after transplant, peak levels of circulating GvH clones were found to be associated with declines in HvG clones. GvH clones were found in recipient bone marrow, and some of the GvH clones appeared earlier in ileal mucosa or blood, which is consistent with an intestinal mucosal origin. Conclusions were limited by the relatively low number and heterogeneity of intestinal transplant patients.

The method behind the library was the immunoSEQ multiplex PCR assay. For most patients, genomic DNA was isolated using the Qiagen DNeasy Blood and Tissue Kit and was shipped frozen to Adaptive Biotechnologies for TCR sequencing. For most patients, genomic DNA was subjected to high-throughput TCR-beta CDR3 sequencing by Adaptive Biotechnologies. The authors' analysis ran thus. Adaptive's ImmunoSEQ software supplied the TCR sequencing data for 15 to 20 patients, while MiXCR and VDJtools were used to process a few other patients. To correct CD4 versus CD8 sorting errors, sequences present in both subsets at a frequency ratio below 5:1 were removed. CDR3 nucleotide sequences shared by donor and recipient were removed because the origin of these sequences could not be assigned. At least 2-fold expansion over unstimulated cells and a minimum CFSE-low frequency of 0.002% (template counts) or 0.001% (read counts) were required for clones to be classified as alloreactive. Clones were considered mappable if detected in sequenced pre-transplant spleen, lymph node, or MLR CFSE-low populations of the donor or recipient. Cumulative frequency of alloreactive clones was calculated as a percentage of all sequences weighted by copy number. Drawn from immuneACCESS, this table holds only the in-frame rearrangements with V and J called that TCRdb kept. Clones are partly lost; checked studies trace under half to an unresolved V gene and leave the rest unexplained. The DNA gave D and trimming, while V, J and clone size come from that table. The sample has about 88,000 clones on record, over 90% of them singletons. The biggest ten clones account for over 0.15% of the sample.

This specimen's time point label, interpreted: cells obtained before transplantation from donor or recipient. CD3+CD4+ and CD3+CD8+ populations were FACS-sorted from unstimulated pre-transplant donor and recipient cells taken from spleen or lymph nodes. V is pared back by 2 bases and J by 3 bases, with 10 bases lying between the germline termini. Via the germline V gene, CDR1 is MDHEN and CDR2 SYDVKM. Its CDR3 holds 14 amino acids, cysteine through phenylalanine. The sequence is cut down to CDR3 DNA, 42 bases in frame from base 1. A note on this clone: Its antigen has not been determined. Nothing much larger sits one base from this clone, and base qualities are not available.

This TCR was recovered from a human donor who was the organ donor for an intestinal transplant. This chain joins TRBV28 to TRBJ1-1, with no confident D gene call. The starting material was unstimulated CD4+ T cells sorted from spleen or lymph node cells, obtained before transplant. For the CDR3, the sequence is CASSLIGRDTEAFF. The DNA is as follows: TGTGCCAGCAGTTTAATAGGGAGGGACACTGAAGCTTTCTTT.